The rows below give T cell receptor beta chains drawn from one sample of a study of PD-1 blockade in classical Hodgkin lymphoma. Only in-frame clones appear in the TCRdb table, and some are missing; sequencing was by immunoSEQ multiplex PCR. The sample lists fewer than 25,000 clones, around 74% occurring once. The source was peripheral blood mononuclear cells (PBMCs), collected before the fourth cycle of nivolumab. The source of these receptors is a human donor with classical Hodgkin lymphoma. The conserved cysteine and the conserved F or W are not part of the CDR3 here.

J	V	CDR3
TRBJ1-5	TRBV11-2	ASSFQGNQPQH
TRBJ2-7	TRBV11-3	ASSLDPVAEQY
TRBJ1-2	TRBV30	AWNPRDPAVFYGYT
TRBJ2-7	TRBV5-1	VSRDPGGGEQY
TRBJ2-2	TRBV2	ASSVRGARGELF
TRBJ2-5	TRBV7-9	ASSPRGGGETQY
TRBJ1-1	TRBV7-2	ASSLAARGNTEAF
TRBJ2-3	TRBV5-1	ASSLAGPVVTQY
TRBJ2-6	TRBV18	ASSRTVRGQGNGANVLT
TRBJ2-3	TRBV7-2	ASSSPQTSGVRSTDTQY
TRBJ2-1	TRBV28	SGGRNNEQF
TRBJ1-1	TRBV6-6	ASRQGRNTEAF
TRBJ1-5	TRBV18	ASSPDGGVSNQPQH